This record covers a single T cell receptor beta chain. What this receptor recognizes is not known. Within one base of it there is no much larger clone, and no base qualities were kept. CDR1 and CDR2 were assigned from the germline V gene as MDHEN and SYDVKM. V ends up 6 bases short and J 6 bases short, with an unmatched junction base count of 10. Measured from the cysteine to the phenylalanine, the CDR3 is 15 residues long. Just the 45-base CDR3 DNA is kept, in frame starting at base 1. The entry originates in a study of shared clonotypes between healthy human individuals (dated by TCRdb to 2018 to 2021). General notes on the study: The cohort comprised two women and a few men aged 18 to 49 years. For each donor, CD4 naive and CD4 memory were each given three plates, CD8 naive was given two plates, and CD8 memory was given one plate. The study deeply sequenced blood TCR repertoires of several healthy adults to estimate repertoire size and the extent of clonotype sharing between individuals. Libraries were prepared and TCR repertoires were sequenced by different laboratories using diverse techniques, in order to increase sequencing depth and limit assay-specific biases. Each donor's leukapheresis produced roughly between roughly 0.9 and 9 billion PBMCs. Overall study results and their limits: Pairwise subsampling led to the expectation that sequencing depth would affect the degree of clonotype sharing among donors. Clonotypes shared by all four sorted-subset donors showed higher generation probabilities than non-shared clonotypes. Larger estimated clonotype richness was generally found for naive subsets than for memory subsets. Sampling was limited to blood, and TCR repertoires in tissue likely differ from TCR repertoires in blood. The small number of donors limited the genetic and exposure-history diversity represented. Across several donors, around 5% of naive CD4, more than 3% of naive CD8, approximately 2.5% of memory CD4, and roughly 0.4% of memory CD8 clonotypes were shared. Even with the large sequencing depth, rarefaction of the sorted-subset datasets indicated that sequencing was incomplete.

Donors were healthy HIV-negative adults with no recently reported acute infections or vaccinations. Every donor was a Caucasian adult living in Nashville, Tennessee, USA. CD4+ T cells were enriched through magnetic negative selection, after which naive cells were positively selected on CD45RA and the remaining negative fraction served as the memory subset. Blood was obtained by leukapheresis, after which PBMCs were separated by Ficoll-Histopaque density gradient centrifugation and cryopreserved in liquid nitrogen vapor phase. Analytical flow cytometry was used to check the purity and quantity of each magnetically sorted T cell population. Each sorted fraction had its genomic DNA isolated and then quantified by UV absorbance on a Nanodrop 2000c. TCR CDR3 regions were amplified from genomic DNA by multiplex PCR using the deep immunoSEQ assay. Extracted genomic DNA from each cell subset was spread evenly across all wells of several immunoSEQ 96-well plates, with each plate serving as a replicate. For sorted subsets, each replicate PCR was loaded with approximately 0.2 ug genomic DNA, equivalent to 30,000 or so T cell genomes. Purified libraries were measured with a Qubit 3.0 fluorometer, size-checked on a Bioanalyzer 2100, and measured again with the KAPA Library Quantification kit. Each immunoSEQ 96-well plate was sequenced on its own single-read 150-cycle Illumina NextSeq 550 flow cell. The source study handled its data this way. Because only junctional sequences without quality scores were contained in the immunoSEQ output, filtering matching that applied to full-length reads could not be performed. To assign V/J genes and CDR3, sequences were annotated using PyIR, a Python wrapper for IgBLAST v1.9, with IMGT germline references. Reads with weak V/J assignments (E-value above 1e-6), missing CDR3, stop codons, out-of-frame junctions, or ambiguous translated residues were removed. V3J clonotypes were defined as sequences sharing the same inferred V gene, J gene, and CDR3 amino acid sequence. Percentage overlap between repertoires was computed as shared unique clonotypes divided by the size of the smaller repertoire. RTK rarefaction, the Chao1 estimator, and Recon v2.1 estimates of unobserved clonotypes were used to assess repertoire richness. Generation probabilities were computed with OLGA for all TCRbeta clonotypes obtained by the gDNA method from several donors. TCRdb obtained this table from immuneACCESS and retained in-frame rearrangements with V and J assigned. These tables miss some clones; where compared with another copy, unresolved V genes account for less than half of the shortfall, and the remainder is unexplained. V, J and clone size are those of that table, while D and trimming were read from the DNA. The sample yields 1,500,000 or so clones; around 97% were counted once. In total, the top ten clones hold roughly 1.2% of the sample.

The sequenced sample consisted of naive CD4+ T cells sorted from blood. The sample's cell subset or site label, decoded: CD45RA+ positively selected. The TCR was taken from a man younger than 40 in good health. In this chain, TRBV28 is recombined with TRBJ1-4, with 7 bases aligning to TRBD1. The bases are TGTGCCAGCAGCTACGACAGGGCCCCTTATGAAAAACTGTTTTTT. Translated, it gives CASSYDRAPYEKLFF.